Below, 18 T cell receptor beta chains from the same sample are listed, as sequenced in a study of OX40 agonist ivuxolimab in advanced cancers. Sequencing was performed with immunoSEQ multiplex PCR; in TCRdb, only in-frame clones are kept and a portion is missing. This table has 66,000 or so clones, roughly 90% appearing once. This specimen was CD4+ or CD8+ T cells sorted from blood, taken in a trial of the OX40 agonist ivuxolimab. The receptors here all came from an adult with an advanced solid tumor such as melanoma, head and neck, liver or kidney cancer.

This chain links TRBV2 with TRBJ2-1; D is ambiguous. V was shortened by 2 bases and J by 7 bases, with 9 bases between the two germline ends. CDR3 length: 13 amino acids. The V gene's germline CDR1 is SNHLY and CDR2 FYNNEI. CDR3 region: CASSEMIENEQFF. The CDR3 DNA reads TGTGCCAGCAGTGAAATGATCGAGAATGAGCAGTTCTTC.

This clone was picked up a small number of times. The CDR3 DNA reads as TGTGCCAGCTCCTCAGGGGGGAGCAATCAGCCCCAGCATTTT. Translation gives CASSSGGSNQPQHF. The chain links TRBV18 to TRBJ1-5; 7 positions agree with TRBD1. Trimming at V came to 6 bases and at J to 1 base, leaving 3 bases not matched to a gene. There are 14 residues in the CDR3. Germline-derived CDR1 and CDR2 are KGHSH and LQKENI.

The J gene is TRBJ1-3, the V gene TRBV19, with unresolved D. This CDR3 is built from 17 residues. With 0 bases removed from V and 0 bases from J, the gap between germline ends came to 12 bases. Germline lookup yields CDR1 LNHDA and CDR2 SQIVND (reference sequence). The CDR3 nucleotides are TGTGCCAGTAGTATAGATCGGGAGGGAGTCTCTGGAAACACCATATATTTT. Protein sequence: CASSIDREGVSGNTIYF.

The chain combines TRBV4-1 with TRBJ1-1, with D perhaps TRBD1 (6 bases). Germline assignment: CDR1 MGHRA and CDR2 YSYEKL. The CDR3 spans 14 residues. V lost 5 bases and J 3 bases, leaving 13 bases between the germline ends. DNA for the CDR3: TGCGCCAGCAGCTTAAACAGGGCGGACACTGAAGCTTTCTTT. Amino acid sequence: CASSLNRADTEAFF.

The chain carries TRBV7-6 and TRBJ2-7; D perhaps matches TRBD1 (5 bases). CDR1 is SGHVS, CDR2 FNYEAQ, per germline. V lost 6 bases and J 4 bases, leaving 13 bases between the germline ends. The CDR3 runs 13 residues. The CDR3, as DNA: TGTGCCAGCAGAGTACCCCAGGGATACGAGCAGTACTTC. Its translation is CASRVPQGYEQYF.

The chain couples TRBV11-2 to TRBJ1-2, with TRBD1 matching 9 bases. V lost 1 base to trimming and J lost 6 bases; unmatched junction nucleotides: 6. This CDR3 region has 15 residues. Per germline, CDR1 SGHAT and CDR2 FQNNGV. In DNA, the CDR3 is TGTGCCAGCAGCTTAGGTCCACAGGGGGCTGATGGCTACACCTTC. The encoded protein is CASSLGPQGADGYTF.

V gene TRBV2 combines with J gene TRBJ1-2; D is ambiguous. CDR1 is SNHLY, CDR2 FYNNEI, per germline. The CDR3 contains 12 residues. V was cut by 7 bases and J by 0 bases, with 6 bases left in between. The CDR3 nucleotides are TGTGCCAGCACTGGGGCTAACTATGGCTACACCTTC. This gives the protein CASTGANYGYTF.

V is TRBV18 and J is TRBJ2-3, with 7 bases matching TRBD2. Losses at the gene ends were 6 bases for V and 1 base for J; bases not matched to a gene: 10. Germline V gene sequence: CDR1 KGHSH, CDR2 LQKENI. This CDR3 has 16 residues. As DNA, the CDR3 is TGTGCCAGCTCGAAAGGCGGGGGACTGCGCACAGATACGCAGTATTTT. Its translation is CASSKGGGLRTDTQYF.

This clone was observed once. This chain joins TRBV5-4 and TRBJ2-1; no clear D. The CDR3 contains 13 residues. V dropped 0 bases and J dropped 5 bases, with 6 bases sitting between them. Germline CDR1 reads SGHNT; CDR2 reads YYREEE (reference sequence). The CDR3 region has the DNA TGTGCCAGCAGCTTGGCCGAAGACAATGAGCAGTTCTTC. Its translation: CASSLAEDNEQFF. The full variable domain, with the rest looked up from reference TRBV5-4 and TRBJ2-1, is ETGVTQSPTHLIKTRGQQVTLRCSSQSGHNTVSWYQQALGQGPQFIFQYYREEENGRGNFPPRFSGLQFPNYSSELNVNALELDDSALYLCASSLAEDNEQFFGPGTRLTVL.

The V call is TRBV27, the J call TRBJ1-2; no definite D call. V lost 8 bases, J lost 0 bases, and 7 bases lay in between. This CDR3 has 12 amino acids. From germline, CDR1 is MNHEY and CDR2 SMNVEV (reference sequence). The CDR3 nucleotides are TGTGCCAGCGCCGATTCTAACTATGGCTACACCTTC. Amino acid sequence: CASADSNYGYTF.

The chain uses TRBV28 and TRBJ1-3; D remains unclear. The V gene's germline CDR1 is MDHEN and CDR2 SYDVKM. This CDR3 has 14 residues. V was pared by 1 base and J by 0 bases, with 4 bases between. CDR3 amino acids: CASSLYSSGNTIYF. In DNA form, the CDR3 reads TGTGCCAGCAGTTTATACAGCTCTGGAAACACCATATATTTT.

The chain carries TRBV6-5 and TRBJ2-5; the match to TRBD2 covers 12 bases. CDR1 MNHEY and CDR2 SVGAGI come from the germline V gene. The length of the CDR3 is 14 residues. V was pared by 7 bases and J by 5 bases, with 5 bases of the junction left unmatched. The CDR3 protein is CASIGLAGGETQYF. The CDR3 DNA follows: TGTGCCAGCATTGGTCTAGCGGGAGGGGAGACCCAGTACTTC.

V usage is TRBV9 and J usage is TRBJ1-4; D is uncertain. The CDR3 is 15 amino acids. The germline CDR1 and CDR2 sequences are SGDLS and YYNGEE. V lost 3 bases to trimming and J lost 0 bases, with 9 bases between them. CDR3 loop: CASSAYGATNEKLFF. CDR3 bases: TGTGCCAGCAGCGCCTACGGCGCAACTAATGAAAAACTGTTTTTT.

The rearrangement links TRBV7-9 to TRBJ2-2; TRBD2 matches 8 bases. Trimming cost V 6 bases and J 3 bases; bases outside gene matches: 6. Per germline, CDR1 SEHNR and CDR2 FQNEAQ (reference sequence). The CDR3 spans 15 residues. The chain's CDR3 is CASRISGKYTGELFF. The CDR3 DNA sequence: TGTGCCAGCAGAATTAGCGGGAAGTACACCGGGGAGCTGTTTTTT. Complete variable domain (other parts from reference TRBV7-9 and TRBJ2-2): DTGVSQNPRHKITKRGQNVTFRCDPISEHNRLYWYRQTLGQGPEFLTYFQNEAQLEKSRLLSDRFSAERPKGSFSTLEIQRTEQGDSAMYLCASRISGKYTGELFFGEGSRLTVL.

The chain has TRBV15 and TRBJ1-4; D unresolved. This CDR3 has 14 residues. The germline gives CDR1 LNHNV, CDR2 YYDKDF (reference sequence). V lost 5 bases, J lost 4 bases, and 11 bases lay in between. This CDR3 is CATSEDLNNEKLFF. For the CDR3, the DNA is TGTGCCACCAGCGAGGACTTAAATAATGAAAAACTGTTTTTT.

V and J are TRBV5-6 and TRBJ1-2, with 9 nucleotides matching TRBD1. The V and J ends lost 3 bases and 4 bases, in that order; junction bases with no gene match: 7. The CDR3 consists of 15 residues. Germline V gene data show CDR1 as SGHDT and CDR2 as YYEEEE. The CDR3 region has the DNA TGTGCCAGCAGCTCATGGGGACAGGGCCTCTATGGCTACACCTTC. Translating gives CASSSWGQGLYGYTF.

For this clone: Other nucleotide sequences in the sample specify the same CDR3. V usage is TRBV28 and J usage is TRBJ2-3; D call uncertain. CDR1 MDHEN and CDR2 SYDVKM come from the germline V gene. This CDR3 comprises 11 residues. Trimming cost V 3 bases and J 2 bases, with 0 bases left between them. The CDR3 bases are TGTGCCAGCAGTTTCACAGATACGCAGTATTTT. Encoded protein: CASSFTDTQYF.

The genes are TRBV28 and TRBJ1-2; 7 bases are a match to TRBD1. CDR1 MDHEN and CDR2 SYDVKM come from the germline V gene. Trimming took 6 bases from V and 1 from J; bases not matched to a gene: 11. The CDR3 runs to 16 residues. The CDR3 nucleotides read TGTGCCAGCAGACGACGACAGGGCCGGCTTAACTATGGCTACACCTTC. Protein product: CASRRRQGRLNYGYTF.